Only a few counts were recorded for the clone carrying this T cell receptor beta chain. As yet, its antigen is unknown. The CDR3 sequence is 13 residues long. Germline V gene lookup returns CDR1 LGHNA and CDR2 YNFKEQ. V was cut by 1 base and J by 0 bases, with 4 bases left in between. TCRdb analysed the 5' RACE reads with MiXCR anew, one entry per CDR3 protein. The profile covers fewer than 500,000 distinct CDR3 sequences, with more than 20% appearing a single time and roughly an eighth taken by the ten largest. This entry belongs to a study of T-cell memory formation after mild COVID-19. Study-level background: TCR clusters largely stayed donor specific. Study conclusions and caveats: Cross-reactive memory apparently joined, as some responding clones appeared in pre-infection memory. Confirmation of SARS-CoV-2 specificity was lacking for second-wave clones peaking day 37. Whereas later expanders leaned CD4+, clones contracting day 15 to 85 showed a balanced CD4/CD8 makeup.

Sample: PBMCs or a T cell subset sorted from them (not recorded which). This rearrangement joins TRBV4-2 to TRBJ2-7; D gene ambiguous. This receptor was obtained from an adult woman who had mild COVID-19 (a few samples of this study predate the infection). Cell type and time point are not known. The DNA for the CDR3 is TGTGCCAGCAGCCAAGTGAACTCCTACGAGCAGTACTTC. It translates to CASSQVNSYEQYF.